Below, one T cell receptor beta chain is given with its context. TCRdb's table, derived via immunoSEQ multiplex PCR, lists solely in-frame clones and lacks some. The sample comprises some 290,000 clones, around 90% of which are singletons, and over 2% rests with the top ten. This specimen comes from a study of blood T cell repertoires in COVID-19. Study details: From the United States, Italy and Spain came samples of acute and convalescent COVID-19. T cells, B-cell-depleted T cells, or PBMCs provided the cDNA or gDNA that served as material.

This CDR3 contains 16 residues. Trimming stripped 3 bases from V and 2 bases from J, with 16 bases between. Germline V gene data show CDR1 as SGHTA and CDR2 as FQGNSA. The rearrangement joins TRBV7-2 to TRBJ2-5; perhaps TRBD2 as D (6 bases). Sequences were obtained from peripheral blood. The receptor's source is a woman in her fifties or sixties who had recovered from COVID-19. CDR3 bases: TGTGCCAGCAGCTTCTCCAGCGGGCTGATTCAAGAGACCCAGTACTTC. Translating gives CASSFSSGLIQETQYF.